The rows below give T cell receptor beta chains drawn from one sample of a study of cytomegalovirus exposure and HLA in healthy donors. Profiling relied on immunoSEQ multiplex PCR, and the TCRdb table lists in-frame clones only, not all of them. The sample shows just over 200,000 clones, 82% of them seen only once. Specimen: PBMCs. The receptor set was obtained from a middle-aged woman in good health and CMV-seronegative. Each CDR3 is given with its conserved first and last residue. The order of the fields is clone size, D gene, V gene, J gene, CDR3 protein, CDR3 DNA. The D gene is left open where the match is weak. A clone size is listed for some rows: how often the clone was seen (once, few, many), or a class if it is expanded.

>once|NA|TRBV6-5|TRBJ2-7
CASYDRNSYEQYF
TGTGCCAGCTACGACAGGAACTCCTACGAGCAGTACTTC
>NA|NA|TRBV6-4|TRBJ2-2
CASSVLADLGELFF
TGTGCCAGCAGTGTCCTGGCCGATTTGGGGGAGCTGTTTTTT
>NA|TRBD1|TRBV5-1|TRBJ1-2
CASSRGQGSYGYTF
TGCGCCAGCAGCCGGGGACAGGGGAGCTATGGCTACACCTTC
>few|NA|TRBV19|TRBJ1-1
CASSIAYGTEAFF
TGTGCCAGTAGTATAGCGTACGGCACTGAAGCTTTCTTT
>NA|NA|TRBV6-1|TRBJ2-7
CASSEALDGGHEQYF
TGTGCCAGCAGTGAAGCGCTAGACGGAGGACACGAGCAGTACTTC
>few|TRBD1|TRBV5-1|TRBJ1-2
CASSLTGGHGYTF
TGCGCCAGCAGCTTGACAGGGGGGCATGGCTACACCTTC
>NA|TRBD2|TRBV2|TRBJ2-1
CASGGRAVYNEQFF
TGTGCCAGCGGCGGGAGAGCGGTCTACAATGAGCAGTTCTTC
>NA|TRBD1|TRBV25-1|TRBJ1-1
CASSELGTGAALTEAFF
TGTGCCAGCAGTGAATTAGGGACAGGGGCTGCCTTGACTGAAGCTTTCTTT
>NA|TRBD2|TRBV7-9|TRBJ2-7
CSSSLGVGGYEQYF
TGTTCCAGCAGCTTAGGGGTGGGGGGGTACGAGCAGTACTTC
>NA|TRBD1|TRBV29-1|TRBJ2-7
CSVQRDRGYEQYF
TGCAGCGTTCAAAGGGACAGGGGCTACGAGCAGTACTTC
>NA|TRBD2|TRBV11-3|TRBJ2-1
CASSARLAESNEQFF
TGTGCCAGCAGCGCAAGACTAGCGGAGAGCAATGAGCAGTTCTTC
>NA|TRBD2|TRBV2|TRBJ2-7
CASNGLAGVEQYF
TGTGCCAGCAACGGGCTAGCGGGGGTCGAGCAGTACTTC
>NA|TRBD1|TRBV27|TRBJ2-7
CATQDRSGHEQYF
TGTGCCACCCAGGACAGGTCAGGCCACGAGCAGTACTTC
>NA|NA|TRBV6-5|TRBJ1-3
CASSYQGISGNTIYF
TGTGCCAGCAGTTACCAGGGGATCTCTGGAAACACCATATATTTT
>NA|NA|TRBV28|TRBJ2-1
CASETFSAGLNEQFF
TGTGCCAGCGAAACTTTTTCGGCGGGGCTAAATGAGCAGTTCTTC
>NA|TRBD1|TRBV5-1|TRBJ2-7
CASSHNGQARFYEQYF
TGCGCCAGCAGCCACAATGGACAGGCGCGTTTCTACGAGCAGTACTTC
>NA|NA|TRBV6-5|TRBJ2-1
CASSNLEGAPNEQFF
TGTGCCAGCAGTAACCTTGAGGGAGCTCCTAATGAGCAGTTCTTC
>few|NA|TRBV5-1|TRBJ2-2
CAGREPNTGELFF
TGCGCCGGACGGGAGCCGAACACCGGGGAGCTGTTTTTT
>once|TRBD2|TRBV5-1|TRBJ2-7
CASSILGALAGAEQYF
TGCGCCAGCAGCATACTAGGGGCACTAGCGGGAGCCGAGCAGTACTTC
>few|TRBD1|TRBV6-1|TRBJ1-6
CASSVDRDYNSPLHF
TGTGCCAGCAGTGTTGACAGGGACTATAATTCACCCCTCCACTTT
>NA|TRBD1|TRBV27|TRBJ2-3
CASLSLGTGTDTQYF
TGTGCCAGCCTATCACTCGGGACAGGTACAGATACGCAGTATTTT
>few|NA|TRBV5-4|TRBJ1-1
CASSSFAGLSEAFF
TGTGCCAGCAGCTCATTCGCCGGACTCTCTGAAGCTTTCTTT
>few|NA|TRBV6-1|TRBJ1-1
CASSAGINTEAFF
TGTGCCAGCAGTGCAGGGATCAACACTGAAGCTTTCTTT
>NA|NA|TRBV11-2|TRBJ1-5
CASSFWEGQPQHF
TGTGCCAGCAGCTTCTGGGAGGGTCAGCCCCAGCATTTT
>NA|TRBD2|TRBV29-1|TRBJ2-1
CSVAGRTRTSYNEQFF
TGCAGCGTGGCGGGTAGGACTAGGACCAGCTACAATGAGCAGTTCTTC
>NA|TRBD2|TRBV5-1|TRBJ2-3
CASTRDLVTSGTDTQYF
TGCGCCAGCACCCGGGACTTAGTGACTAGCGGCACAGATACGCAGTATTTT
>few|NA|TRBV23-1|TRBJ1-1
CASSQSRLTDKNTEAFF
TGCGCCAGCAGTCAATCCCGTCTGACAGACAAGAACACTGAAGCTTTCTTT
>NA|TRBD1|TRBV15|TRBJ2-2
CATSRGQGRTTGELFF
TGTGCCACCAGCAGAGGACAGGGTCGAACCACCGGGGAGCTGTTTTTT